A selection of T cell receptor beta chains follows, all from one sample in a study of blood T cell repertoires in COVID-19. Using immunoSEQ multiplex PCR, the repertoire was profiled, and TCRdb retains in-frame clones only, with some absent. The sample contains about 87,000 clones, 80% to 85% of which appear only once. Sample: peripheral blood. The source is a woman of 80 years or more with active or convalescent COVID-19. Each CDR3 is given with its conserved first and last residue. D genes are given only for firm matches. Clone size is shown for a subset of rows, as once, few, many or a class of expanded clone.

D gene	V gene	clone size	J gene	CDR3 DNA	CDR3 protein
TRBD2	TRBV5-5	-	TRBJ2-7	TGTGCCAGCAGCCCCAGAGGACTAGCGGGATTCTACGAGCAGTACTTC	CASSPRGLAGFYEQYF
TRBD2	TRBV7-3	-	TRBJ2-2	TGTGCCAGCAGCCCTAGCGGGAGGGACGTTACCGGGGAGCTGTTTTTT	CASSPSGRDVTGELFF
-	TRBV15	-	TRBJ2-7	TGTGCCACCAGCAGAGACGCAGGGCTGAGGGAGCAGTACTTC	CATSRDAGLREQYF
TRBD1	TRBV7-2	once	TRBJ1-3	TGTGCCAGCAGCTTCCGGGACAGCGTGATGAACACCATATATTTT	CASSFRDSVMNTIYF
-	TRBV9	-	TRBJ1-1	TGTGCCAGCAGCGTCTCTTCGTTGGCGGGTGAAGCTTTCTTT	CASSVSSLAGEAFF
-	TRBV7-2	-	TRBJ2-2	TGTGCCAGCAGCTTTGGCAGGGCCTTACCCGGGGAGCTGTTTTTT	CASSFGRALPGELFF
-	TRBV10-3	-	TRBJ1-3	TGTGCCATCAGCACGGGTCCTCCAGCAGACTCTGGAAACACCATATATTTT	CAISTGPPADSGNTIYF
-	TRBV5-8	-	TRBJ2-4	TGTGCCAGCAGCTTGGGCCAGGGTATGAACATTCAGTACTTC	CASSLGQGMNIQYF
-	TRBV7-2	once	TRBJ1-1	TGTGCCAGCAGCTTAGTGGCCCTAGAGAACACTGAAGCTTTCTTT	CASSLVALENTEAFF
-	TRBV30	-	TRBJ2-7	TGTGCCTGGAGACACACCCCTCACGAGCAGTACTTC	CAWRHTPHEQYF
TRBD1	TRBV28	-	TRBJ1-2	TGTGCCAGCAGAACCGGGACAGGGAATGGCTACACCTTC	CASRTGTGNGYTF
-	TRBV30	-	TRBJ1-2	TGTGCCTGGAGTGTACGGGGGGTCTATGGCTACACCTTC	CAWSVRGVYGYTF
TRBD2	TRBV11-1	-	TRBJ2-5	TGTGCCAGCAGCCCACGGACTAGCGGGAGTGGAGAGACCCAGTACTTC	CASSPRTSGSGETQYF
TRBD1	TRBV7-3	-	TRBJ1-5	TGTGCCAGCAGCCGAGACCGGGGACAGAGCAATCAGCCCCAGCATTTT	CASSRDRGQSNQPQHF
-	TRBV25-1	-	TRBJ1-4	TGTGCCAGCAGTGACCACACATTGCGGCCTAATGAAAAACTGTTTTTT	CASSDHTLRPNEKLFF
TRBD1	TRBV5-4	-	TRBJ1-2	TGTGCCAGCAGCTGGGGACAGGAGCTCTATGGAGGCTACACCTTC	CASSWGQELYGGYTF
-	TRBV11-3	-	TRBJ2-5	TGTGCCAGCAGCCGGGGGGCGCAAGGGACCCAGTACTTC	CASSRGAQGTQYF
-	TRBV30	once	TRBJ1-5	TGTGCCTGGGGGAGGGGGCAGCCCCAGCATTTT	CAWGRGQPQHF
-	TRBV12-3/TRBV12-4	-	TRBJ1-2	TGTGCCAGCAGATTTACAGAGAACTATGGCTACACCTTC	CASRFTENYGYTF
-	TRBV19	-	TRBJ1-5	TGTGCCAGTAAGCCGCGGTCTAGCAATCAGCCCCAGCATTTT	CASKPRSSNQPQHF
TRBD2	TRBV14	-	TRBJ2-7	TGTGCCAGTAGTAGCGGGAGGGCCAGTGACTACGAGCAGTACTTC	CASSSGRASDYEQYF
-	TRBV23-1	-	TRBJ2-2	TGCGCCAGCAGTCGACAGGATTTTAACACCGGGGAGCTGTTTTTT	CASSRQDFNTGELFF
TRBD2	TRBV6-5	-	TRBJ2-7	TGTGCCAGCAGGGCCGGACTAGCGGCGGTAGTGGAGCAGTACTTC	CASRAGLAAVVEQYF
TRBD2	TRBV7-2	once	TRBJ2-6	TGTGCCAGCAGCTTAGTCGGGGGGAGTGGGGCCAACGTCCTGACTTTC	CASSLVGGSGANVLTF
-	TRBV9	-	TRBJ2-6	TGTGCCAGCAGCGGGGGGAGGGGGGCCAACGTCCTGACTTTC	CASSGGRGANVLTF
TRBD1	TRBV10-3	once	TRBJ1-1	TGTGCCATCAGTTACGGGACAGGGGGCGTTGAAGCTTTCTTT	CAISYGTGGVEAFF
-	TRBV7-9	-	TRBJ1-1	TGTGCCAGCAGCGGAGCGGCAGGGGCCATGAACACTGAAGCTTTCTTT	CASSGAAGAMNTEAFF